Shown below are 8 T cell receptor beta chains from a single sample sequenced in a study of T-cell reconstitution after alpha-beta-depleted transplantation in children. Preparing the TCRbeta library involved the use of unique molecular identifiers. TCRdb fed the PCR reads into MiXCR, producing one record per CDR3 protein. The sample shows about 500,000 distinct CDR3 sequences, over 10% of them seen only once. The source material was PBMCs, mostly from graft donor cells, sampled 180 days after TCRalphabeta/CD19-depleted stem cell transplant. Receptors were obtained from a female patient aged 2-15 years who had a stem cell transplant for aplastic anemia, so the T cells may come from the graft donor.

The chain is built from TRBV10-3 and TRBJ2-1; D is possibly TRBD1 (7 bases). Trimming removed 9 bases from V and 3 bases from J, with 12 bases in between. The CDR3 is 13 amino acids. Per germline, CDR1 ENHRY and CDR2 SYGVKD. As DNA, the CDR3 is TGTGCCATTCAGGGGGGTGTCTACAATGAGCAGTTCTTC. As protein: CAIQGGVYNEQFF.

This clonotype was seen a handful of times. The V gene is TRBV2, the J gene TRBJ2-5; tentative D call: TRBD2 (5 bases). The ends were cut back, 9 bases at V and 1 base at J, with 9 bases in the middle. Germline assignment: CDR1 SNHLY and CDR2 FYNNEI. The CDR3 length is 12 residues. CDR3 sequence (DNA): TGTGCCAGGGGGAGAAGCCAAGAGACCCAGTACTTC. Its protein is CARGRSQETQYF. The variable domain in full, with the rest retrieved from reference TRBV2 and TRBJ2-5, is EPEVTQTPSHQVTQMGQEVILRCVPISNHLYFYWYRQILGQKVEFLVSFYNNEISEKSEIFDDQFSVERPDGSNFTLKIRSTKLEDSAMYFCARGRSQETQYFGPGTRLLVL.

This clonotype was counted once. One end of the junction is discordant with germline, which a read error may explain. The CDR3 loop reads CTSSLPRQTVSDTQYF. The CDR3 region has the DNA TGTACCAGCAGCCTACCCAGACAGACGGTCTCAGATACGCAGTATTTT. The genes are TRBV5-4 and TRBJ2-3; D is perhaps TRBD1 (5 bases). This CDR3 has 16 residues. Germline loops: CDR1 SGHNT, CDR2 YYREEE (reference sequence).

The genes are TRBV6-5 and TRBJ2-6; no clear D gene. The V and J ends lost 4 bases and 1 base respectively, with 8 bases between them. Germline V gene sequence: CDR1 MNHEY, CDR2 SVGAGI. The CDR3 sequence is 15 residues long. The CDR3 reads CASSSQRSGANVLTF. CDR3 coding DNA: TGTGCCAGCAGTTCCCAGCGATCTGGGGCCAACGTCCTGACTTTC.

This clonotype was detected many times. The rearrangement uses TRBV20-1 and TRBJ1-6, with TRBD1 as a possible D gene (6 bases). This CDR3 has 17 amino acids. Trimming took 0 bases from V and 0 from J, leaving 12 bases between them. CDR1 is DFQATT and CDR2 is SNEGSKA in the germline V gene (reference sequence). The CDR3 loop is CSARDRRGSSYNSPLHF. The CDR3 coding sequence is TGCAGTGCTAGAGATCGCAGGGGATCCTCCTATAATTCACCCCTCCACTTT.

This clonotype was seen a handful of times. The rearrangement links TRBV28 to TRBJ1-2; the D gene is possibly TRBD1 (5 bases). This CDR3 contains 17 residues. The germline V gene has CDR1 MDHEN and CDR2 SYDVKM. Trimming pared 3 bases from V and 4 bases from J, leaving 21 bases between. The CDR3 is CASSFPPGGAGLYGYTF. CDR3 nucleotides: TGTGCCAGCAGTTTCCCTCCGGGGGGAGCTGGCCTCTATGGCTACACCTTC.

This clonotype was seen many times. No conserved phenylalanine or tryptophan ends this CDR3, so it is likely a read error. It is unclear where the CDR3 begins or ends on the DNA, so no DNA is shown, and the CDR3 is as TCRdb lists it. V and J are TRBV5-1 and TRBJ2-7; the table's D call of TRBD2 was not tested on the DNA. The CDR3 is made up of 9 amino acids, end residues included. Germline assignment: CDR1 SGHRS and CDR2 YFSETQ. The CDR3 protein is CASRVQRDL.

This clonotype was counted a few times. V and J are TRBV7-2 and TRBJ2-5; D possibly corresponds to TRBD1 (6 bases). V lost 5 bases and J lost 4, with 17 bases in between. Germline V lookup: CDR1 SGHTA, CDR2 FQGNSA. This CDR3 region has 15 residues. The CDR3 loop reads CASSPQGQSRETQYF. The CDR3 DNA reads TGTGCCAGCAGCCCTCAAGGACAGTCCCGAGAGACCCAGTACTTC.